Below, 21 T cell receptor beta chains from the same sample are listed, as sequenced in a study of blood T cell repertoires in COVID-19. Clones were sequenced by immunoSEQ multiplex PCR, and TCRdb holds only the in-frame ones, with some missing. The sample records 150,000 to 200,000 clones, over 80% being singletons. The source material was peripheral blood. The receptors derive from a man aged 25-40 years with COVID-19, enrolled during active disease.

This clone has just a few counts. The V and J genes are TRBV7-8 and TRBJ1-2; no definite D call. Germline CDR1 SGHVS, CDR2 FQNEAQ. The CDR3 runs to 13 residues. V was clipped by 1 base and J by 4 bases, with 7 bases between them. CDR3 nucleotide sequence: TGTGCCAGCAGCTTAGGCAGTCTCTATGGCTACACCTTC. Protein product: CASSLGSLYGYTF.

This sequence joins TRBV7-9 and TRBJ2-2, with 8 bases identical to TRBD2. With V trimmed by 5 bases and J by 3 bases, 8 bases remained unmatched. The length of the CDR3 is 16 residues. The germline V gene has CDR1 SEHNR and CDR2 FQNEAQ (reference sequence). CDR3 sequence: CASSLYSGGDTGELFF. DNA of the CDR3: TGTGCCAGCAGCCTCTACTCGGGGGGGGACACCGGGGAGCTGTTTTTT.

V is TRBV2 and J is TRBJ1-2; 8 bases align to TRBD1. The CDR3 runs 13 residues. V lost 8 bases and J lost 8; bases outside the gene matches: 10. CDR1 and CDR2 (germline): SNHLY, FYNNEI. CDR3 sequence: CASSTETGVGYTF. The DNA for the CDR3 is TGTGCCAGCTCTACGGAGACAGGGGTAGGCTACACCTTC.

The CDR3 bases are TGTGCCAGCAGCCCAAGGACAGGTTACAATGAGCAGTTCTTC. Its protein is CASSPRTGYNEQFF. The chain recombines TRBV5-6 with TRBJ2-1; 7 bases align to TRBD1. CDR1 is SGHDT, CDR2 YYEEEE, per germline. V was pared by 4 bases and J by 4 bases, with 5 bases of the junction left unmatched. The CDR3 runs to 14 residues.

CDR3 amino acids: CASSFDNPNYGYTF. In DNA, the CDR3 is TGTGCCAGCAGTTTCGACAATCCTAACTATGGCTACACCTTC. This rearrangement joins TRBV28 to TRBJ1-2; D gene ambiguous. Germline V gene sequence: CDR1 MDHEN, CDR2 SYDVKM. The V end was cut by 3 bases, the J end by 0 bases, with 8 bases between. The CDR3 length is 14 residues.

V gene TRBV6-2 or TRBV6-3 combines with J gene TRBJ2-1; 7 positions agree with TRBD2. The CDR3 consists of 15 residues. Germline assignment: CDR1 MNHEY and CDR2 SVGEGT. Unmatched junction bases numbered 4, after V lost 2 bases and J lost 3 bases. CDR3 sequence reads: CASSYGGGVYNEQFF. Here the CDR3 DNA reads TGTGCCAGCAGTTACGGCGGGGGAGTCTACAATGAGCAGTTCTTC.

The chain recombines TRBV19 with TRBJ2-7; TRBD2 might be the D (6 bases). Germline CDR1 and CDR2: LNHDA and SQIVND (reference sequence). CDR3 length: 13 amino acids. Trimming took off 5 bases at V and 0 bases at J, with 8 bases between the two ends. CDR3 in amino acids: CASSAGFSYEQYF. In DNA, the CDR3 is TGTGCCAGTAGTGCGGGGTTCTCCTACGAGCAGTACTTC.

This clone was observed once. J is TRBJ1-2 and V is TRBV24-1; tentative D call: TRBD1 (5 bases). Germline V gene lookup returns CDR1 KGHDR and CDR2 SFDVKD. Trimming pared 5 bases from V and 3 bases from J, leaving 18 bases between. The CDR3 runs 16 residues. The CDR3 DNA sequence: TGTGCCACCAGTGCCGAAGAAGGGGCGCAGTACTATGGCTACACCTTC. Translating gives CATSAEEGAQYYGYTF.

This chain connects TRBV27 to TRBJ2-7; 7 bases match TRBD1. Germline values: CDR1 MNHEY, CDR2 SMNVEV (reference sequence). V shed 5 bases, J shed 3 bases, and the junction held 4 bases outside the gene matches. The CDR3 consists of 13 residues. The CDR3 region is CASSLTGVYEQYF. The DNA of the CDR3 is TGTGCCAGCAGTCTCACAGGGGTCTACGAGCAGTACTTC.

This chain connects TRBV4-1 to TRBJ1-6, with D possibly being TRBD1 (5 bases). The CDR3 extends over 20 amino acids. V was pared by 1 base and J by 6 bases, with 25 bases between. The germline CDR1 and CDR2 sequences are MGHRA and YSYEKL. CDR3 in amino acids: CASSQVFVTQGGAPNSPLHF. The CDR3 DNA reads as TGCGCCAGCAGCCAAGTTTTCGTCACTCAGGGCGGCGCGCCTAATTCACCCCTCCACTTT.

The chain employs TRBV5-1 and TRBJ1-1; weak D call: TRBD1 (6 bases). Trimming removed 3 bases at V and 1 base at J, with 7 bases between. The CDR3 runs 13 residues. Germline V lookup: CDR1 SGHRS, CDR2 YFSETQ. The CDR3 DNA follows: TGCGCCAGCAGCTCGGGACAGAACACTGAAGCTTTCTTT. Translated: CASSSGQNTEAFF.

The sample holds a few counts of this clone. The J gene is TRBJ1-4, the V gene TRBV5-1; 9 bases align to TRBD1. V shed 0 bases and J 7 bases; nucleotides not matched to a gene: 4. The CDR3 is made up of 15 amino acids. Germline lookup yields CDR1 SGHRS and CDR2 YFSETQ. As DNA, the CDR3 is TGCGCCAGCAGCTTGGACAGGGGGCATAGTGAAAAACTGTTTTTT. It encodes CASSLDRGHSEKLFF.

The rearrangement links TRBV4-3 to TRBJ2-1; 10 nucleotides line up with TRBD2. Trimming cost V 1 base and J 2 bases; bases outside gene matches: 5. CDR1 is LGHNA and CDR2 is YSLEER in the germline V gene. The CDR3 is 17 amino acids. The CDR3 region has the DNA TGCGCCAGCAGCCAAGGGTACACTAGCGGGACCTACAATGAGCAGTTCTTC. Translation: CASSQGYTSGTYNEQFF.

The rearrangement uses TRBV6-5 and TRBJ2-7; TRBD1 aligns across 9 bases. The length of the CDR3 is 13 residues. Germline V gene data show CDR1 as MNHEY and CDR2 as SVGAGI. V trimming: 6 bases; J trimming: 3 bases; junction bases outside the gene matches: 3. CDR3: CASSRDRVYEQYF. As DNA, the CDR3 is TGTGCCAGCAGCCGGGACAGGGTCTACGAGCAGTACTTC.

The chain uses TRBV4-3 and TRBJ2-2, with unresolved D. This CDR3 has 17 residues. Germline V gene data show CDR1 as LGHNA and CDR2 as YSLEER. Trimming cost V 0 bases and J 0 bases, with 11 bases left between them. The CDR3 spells CASSQDLEATNTGELFF. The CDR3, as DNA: TGCGCCAGCAGCCAAGACCTTGAGGCAACGAACACCGGGGAGCTGTTTTTT.

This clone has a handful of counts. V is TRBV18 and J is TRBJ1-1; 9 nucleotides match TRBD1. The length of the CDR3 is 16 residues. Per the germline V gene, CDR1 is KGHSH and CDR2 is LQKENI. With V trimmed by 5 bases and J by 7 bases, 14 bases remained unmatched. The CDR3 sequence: CASSTTGGGRRVEAFF. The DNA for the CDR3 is TGTGCCAGCTCAACCACAGGGGGCGGACGGAGGGTTGAAGCTTTCTTT. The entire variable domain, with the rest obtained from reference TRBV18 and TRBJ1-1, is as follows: NAGVMQNPRHLVRRRGQEARLRCSPMKGHSHVYWYRQLPEEGLKFMVYLQKENIIDESGMPKERFSAEFPKEGPSILRIQQVVRGDSAAYFCASSTTGGGRRVEAFFGQGTRLTVV.

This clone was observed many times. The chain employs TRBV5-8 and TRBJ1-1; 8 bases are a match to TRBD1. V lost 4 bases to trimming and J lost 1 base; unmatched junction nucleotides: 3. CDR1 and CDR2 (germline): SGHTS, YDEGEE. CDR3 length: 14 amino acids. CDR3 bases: TGTGCCAGCAGCACCGGACAGGGGAACACTGAAGCTTTCTTT. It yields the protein CASSTGQGNTEAFF.

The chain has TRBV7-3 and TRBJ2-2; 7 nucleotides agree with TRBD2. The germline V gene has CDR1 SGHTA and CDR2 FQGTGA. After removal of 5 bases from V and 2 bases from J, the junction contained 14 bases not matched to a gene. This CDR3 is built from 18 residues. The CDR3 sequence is CASSLNLVSGANTGELFF. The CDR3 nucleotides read TGTGCCAGCAGCCTAAATCTCGTCAGCGGGGCAAACACCGGGGAGCTGTTTTTT.

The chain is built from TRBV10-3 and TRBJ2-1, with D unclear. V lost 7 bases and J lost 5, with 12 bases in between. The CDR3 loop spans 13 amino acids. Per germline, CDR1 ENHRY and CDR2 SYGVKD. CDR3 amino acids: CAITGSVDNEQFF. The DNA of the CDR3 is TGTGCCATCACCGGTTCCGTAGACAATGAGCAGTTCTTC.

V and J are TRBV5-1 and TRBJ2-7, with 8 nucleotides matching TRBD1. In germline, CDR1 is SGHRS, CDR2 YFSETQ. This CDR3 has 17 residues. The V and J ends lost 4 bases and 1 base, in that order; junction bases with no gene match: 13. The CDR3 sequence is CASSPTATGDASYEQYF. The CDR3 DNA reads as TGCGCCAGCAGCCCGACCGCGACAGGGGATGCTTCCTACGAGCAGTACTTC.

DNA of the CDR3: TGTGCCAGCAGGGCAGCGCTAACCTACGAGCAGTACTTC. Encoded protein: CASRAALTYEQYF. The rearrangement links TRBV28 to TRBJ2-7; D gene unclear. Trimming shortened V by 6 bases and J by 2 bases, and 11 bases separated the two germline ends. The CDR3 is 13 amino acids. Looked up from germline, CDR1 is MDHEN and CDR2 is SYDVKM.